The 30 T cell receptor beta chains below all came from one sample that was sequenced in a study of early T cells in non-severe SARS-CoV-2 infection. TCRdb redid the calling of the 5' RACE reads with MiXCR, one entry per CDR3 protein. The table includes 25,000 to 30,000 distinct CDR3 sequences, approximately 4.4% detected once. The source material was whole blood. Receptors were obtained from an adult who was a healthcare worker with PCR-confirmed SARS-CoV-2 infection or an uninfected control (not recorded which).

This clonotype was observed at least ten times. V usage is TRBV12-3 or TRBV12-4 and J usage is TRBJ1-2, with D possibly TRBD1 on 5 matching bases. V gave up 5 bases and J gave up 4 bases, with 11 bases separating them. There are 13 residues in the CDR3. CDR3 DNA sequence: TGTGCCAGCAGTCCGACAGTCTCCTATGGCTACACCTTC. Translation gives CASSPTVSYGYTF.

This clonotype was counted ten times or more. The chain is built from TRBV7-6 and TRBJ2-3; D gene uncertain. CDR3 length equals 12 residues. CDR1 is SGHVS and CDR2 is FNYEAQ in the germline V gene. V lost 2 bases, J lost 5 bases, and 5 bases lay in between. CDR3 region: CASSLWRDTQYF. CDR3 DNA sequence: TGTGCCAGCAGCTTATGGCGAGATACGCAGTATTTT. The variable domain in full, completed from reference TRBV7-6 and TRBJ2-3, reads GAGVSQSPRYKVTKRGQDVALRCDPISGHVSLYWYRQALGQGPEFLTYFNYEAQQDKSGLPNDRFSAERPEGSISTLTIQRTEQRDSAMYRCASSLWRDTQYFGPGTRLTVL.

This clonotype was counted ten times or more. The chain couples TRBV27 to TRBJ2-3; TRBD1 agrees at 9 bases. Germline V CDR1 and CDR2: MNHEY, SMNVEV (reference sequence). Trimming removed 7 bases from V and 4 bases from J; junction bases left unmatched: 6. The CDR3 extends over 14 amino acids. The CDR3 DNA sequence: TGTGCCAGCAAGACACAGGGGGCCGCAGATACGCAGTATTTT. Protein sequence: CASKTQGAADTQYF.

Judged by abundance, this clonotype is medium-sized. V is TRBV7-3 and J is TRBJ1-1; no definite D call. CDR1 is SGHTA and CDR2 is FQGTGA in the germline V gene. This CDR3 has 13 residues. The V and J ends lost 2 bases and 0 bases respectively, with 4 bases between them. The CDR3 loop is CASSLGMNTEAFF. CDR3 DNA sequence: TGTGCCAGCAGCTTAGGAATGAACACTGAAGCTTTCTTT.

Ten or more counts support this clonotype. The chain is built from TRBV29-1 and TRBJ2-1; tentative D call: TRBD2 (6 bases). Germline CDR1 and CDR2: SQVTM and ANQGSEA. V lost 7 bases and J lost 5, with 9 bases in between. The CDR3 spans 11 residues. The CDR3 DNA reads TGCAGCGGCGGGACGAACAATGAGCAGTTCTTC. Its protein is CSGGTNNEQFF.

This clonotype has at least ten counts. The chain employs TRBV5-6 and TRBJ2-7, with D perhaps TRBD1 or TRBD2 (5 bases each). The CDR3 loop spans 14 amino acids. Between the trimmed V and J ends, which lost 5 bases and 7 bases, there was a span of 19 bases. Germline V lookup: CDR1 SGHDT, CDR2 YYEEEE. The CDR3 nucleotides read TGTGCCAGCAGACAGTGGGGGTCCGTCTGGGAGCAGTACTTC. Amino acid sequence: CASRQWGSVWEQYF.

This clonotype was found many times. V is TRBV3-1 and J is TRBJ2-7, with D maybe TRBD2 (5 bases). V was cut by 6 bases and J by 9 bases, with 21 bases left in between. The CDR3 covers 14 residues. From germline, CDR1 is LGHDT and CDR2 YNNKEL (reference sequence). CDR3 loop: CASSQSLREGRQYF. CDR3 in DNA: TGTGCCAGCAGTCAGTCACTGCGCGAGGGAAGGCAGTACTTC.

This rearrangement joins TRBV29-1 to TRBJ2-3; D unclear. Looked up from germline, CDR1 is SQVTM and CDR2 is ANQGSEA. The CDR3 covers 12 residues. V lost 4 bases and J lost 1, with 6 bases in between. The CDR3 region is CSVVPGTDTQYF. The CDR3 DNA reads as TGCAGCGTTGTCCCCGGCACAGATACGCAGTATTTT.

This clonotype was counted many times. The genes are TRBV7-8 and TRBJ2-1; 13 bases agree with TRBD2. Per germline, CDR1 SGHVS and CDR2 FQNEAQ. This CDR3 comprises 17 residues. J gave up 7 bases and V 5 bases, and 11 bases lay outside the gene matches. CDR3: CASSISKLAGGHNEQFF. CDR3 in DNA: TGTGCCAGCAGCATCTCCAAACTAGCGGGGGGGCATAATGAGCAGTTCTTC.

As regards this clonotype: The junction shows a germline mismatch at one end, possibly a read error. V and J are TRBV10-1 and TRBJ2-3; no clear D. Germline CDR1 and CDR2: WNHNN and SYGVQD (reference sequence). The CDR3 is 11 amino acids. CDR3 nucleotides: TGCGCCAGCGGTGATGGGTATACGCAGTATTTT. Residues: CASGDGYTQYF.

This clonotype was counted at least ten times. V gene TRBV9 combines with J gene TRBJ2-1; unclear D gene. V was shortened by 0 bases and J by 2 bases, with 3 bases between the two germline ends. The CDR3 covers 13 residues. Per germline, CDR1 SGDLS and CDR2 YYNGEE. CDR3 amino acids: CASSVVPYNEQFF. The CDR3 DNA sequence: TGTGCCAGCAGCGTAGTACCCTACAATGAGCAGTTCTTC.

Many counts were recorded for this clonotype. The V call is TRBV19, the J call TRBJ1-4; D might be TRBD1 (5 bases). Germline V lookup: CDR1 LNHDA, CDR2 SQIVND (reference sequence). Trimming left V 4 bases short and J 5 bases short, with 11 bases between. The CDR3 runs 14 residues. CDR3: CASSTRQFNEKLFF. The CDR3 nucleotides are TGTGCCAGTAGTACCCGACAGTTCAATGAAAAACTGTTTTTT.

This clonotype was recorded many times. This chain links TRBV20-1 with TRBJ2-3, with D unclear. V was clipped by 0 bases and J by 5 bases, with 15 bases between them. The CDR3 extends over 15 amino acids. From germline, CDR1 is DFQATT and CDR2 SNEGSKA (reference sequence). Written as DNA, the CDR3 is TGCAGTGCTAGAGAACGAAGGGCGGTCGGAGATACGCAGTATTTT. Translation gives CSARERRAVGDTQYF.

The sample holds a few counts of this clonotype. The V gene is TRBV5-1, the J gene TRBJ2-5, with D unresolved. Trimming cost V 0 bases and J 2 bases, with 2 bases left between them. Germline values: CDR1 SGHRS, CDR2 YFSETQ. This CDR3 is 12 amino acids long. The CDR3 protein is CASSLEQETQYF. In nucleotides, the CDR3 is TGCGCCAGCAGCTTGGAGCAAGAGACCCAGTACTTC.

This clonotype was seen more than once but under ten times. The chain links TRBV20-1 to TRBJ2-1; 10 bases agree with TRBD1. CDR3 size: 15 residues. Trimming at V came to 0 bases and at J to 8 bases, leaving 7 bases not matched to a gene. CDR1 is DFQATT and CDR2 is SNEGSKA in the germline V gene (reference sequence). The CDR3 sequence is CSARDLTGGLDEQFF. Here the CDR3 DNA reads TGCAGTGCTAGAGATCTGACAGGGGGCCTCGATGAGCAGTTCTTC.

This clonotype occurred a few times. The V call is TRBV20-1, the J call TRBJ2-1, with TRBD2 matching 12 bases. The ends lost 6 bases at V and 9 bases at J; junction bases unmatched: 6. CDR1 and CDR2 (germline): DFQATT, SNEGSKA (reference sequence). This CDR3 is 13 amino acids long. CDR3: CSAPSGGGGEQFF. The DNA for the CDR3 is TGCAGTGCACCTAGCGGGGGGGGCGGTGAGCAGTTCTTC.

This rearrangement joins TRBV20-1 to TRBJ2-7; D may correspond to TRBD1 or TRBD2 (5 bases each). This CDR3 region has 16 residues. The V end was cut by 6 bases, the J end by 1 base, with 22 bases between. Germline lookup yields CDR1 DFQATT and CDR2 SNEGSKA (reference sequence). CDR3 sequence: CSASLLYRDRSYEQYF. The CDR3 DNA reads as TGCAGTGCCTCACTACTTTACCGGGACCGATCCTACGAGCAGTACTTC.

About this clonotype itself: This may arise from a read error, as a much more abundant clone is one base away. The CDR3 reads CASSLPEAGGPSSYNEQFF. The CDR3 DNA reads as TGTGCCAGCAGCCTCCCAGAAGCGGGAGGGCCCAGCTCCTACAATGAGCAGTTCTTC. The chain recombines TRBV5-4 with TRBJ2-1; the match to TRBD2 covers 10 bases. The CDR3 sequence is 19 residues long. V lost 4 bases and J lost 0; bases outside the gene matches: 13. In germline, CDR1 is SGHNT, CDR2 YYREEE (reference sequence).

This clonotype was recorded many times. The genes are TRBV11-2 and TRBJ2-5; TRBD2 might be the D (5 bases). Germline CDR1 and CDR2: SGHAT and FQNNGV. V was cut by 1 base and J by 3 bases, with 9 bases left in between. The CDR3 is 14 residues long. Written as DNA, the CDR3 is TGTGCCAGCAGCTTAGGGACTTTGAAAGAGACCCAGTACTTC. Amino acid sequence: CASSLGTLKETQYF. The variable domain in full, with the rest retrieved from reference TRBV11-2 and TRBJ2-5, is EAGVAQSPRYKIIEKRQSVAFWCNPISGHATLYWYQQILGQGPKLLIQFQNNGVVDDSQLPKDRFSAERLKGVDSTLKIQPAKLEDSAVYLCASSLGTLKETQYFGPGTRLLVL.

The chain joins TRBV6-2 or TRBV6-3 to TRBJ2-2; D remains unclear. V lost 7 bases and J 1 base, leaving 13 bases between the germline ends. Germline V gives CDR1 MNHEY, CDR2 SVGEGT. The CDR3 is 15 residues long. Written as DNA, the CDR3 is TGTGCCAGCAAAATCCTAACGGGGAACACCGGGGAGCTGTTTTTT. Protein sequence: CASKILTGNTGELFF.

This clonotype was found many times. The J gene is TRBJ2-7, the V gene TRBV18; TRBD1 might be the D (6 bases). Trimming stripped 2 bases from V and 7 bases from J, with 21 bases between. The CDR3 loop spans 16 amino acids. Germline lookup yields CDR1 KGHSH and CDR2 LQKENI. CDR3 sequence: CASSPLGAGPNGEQYF. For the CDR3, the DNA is TGTGCCAGCTCACCATTGGGGGCAGGGCCAAACGGGGAGCAGTACTTC.

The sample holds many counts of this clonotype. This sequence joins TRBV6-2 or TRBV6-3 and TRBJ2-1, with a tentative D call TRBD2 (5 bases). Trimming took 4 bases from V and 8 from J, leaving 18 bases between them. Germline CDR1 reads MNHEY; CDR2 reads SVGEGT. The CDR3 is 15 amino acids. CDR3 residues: CASSSEGSARDEQFF. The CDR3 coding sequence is TGTGCCAGCAGTTCCGAGGGATCCGCTAGGGATGAGCAGTTCTTC.

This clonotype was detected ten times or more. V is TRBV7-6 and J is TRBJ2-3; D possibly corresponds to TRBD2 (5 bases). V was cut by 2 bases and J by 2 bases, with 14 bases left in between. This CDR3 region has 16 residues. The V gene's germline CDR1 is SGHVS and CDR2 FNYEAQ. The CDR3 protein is CASSLTAGYYTDTQYF. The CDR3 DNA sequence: TGTGCCAGCAGCTTAACGGCGGGCTACTACACAGATACGCAGTATTTT. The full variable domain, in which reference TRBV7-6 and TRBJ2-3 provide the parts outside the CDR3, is GAGVSQSPRYKVTKRGQDVALRCDPISGHVSLYWYRQALGQGPEFLTYFNYEAQQDKSGLPNDRFSAERPEGSISTLTIQRTEQRDSAMYRCASSLTAGYYTDTQYFGPGTRLTVL.

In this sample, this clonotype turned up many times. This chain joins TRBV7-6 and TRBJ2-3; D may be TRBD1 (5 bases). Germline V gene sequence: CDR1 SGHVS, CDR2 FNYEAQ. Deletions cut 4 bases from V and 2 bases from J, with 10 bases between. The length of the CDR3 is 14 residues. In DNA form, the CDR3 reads TGTGCCAGCAGCTCCAGGGTCGTCACAGATACGCAGTATTTT. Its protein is CASSSRVVTDTQYF.

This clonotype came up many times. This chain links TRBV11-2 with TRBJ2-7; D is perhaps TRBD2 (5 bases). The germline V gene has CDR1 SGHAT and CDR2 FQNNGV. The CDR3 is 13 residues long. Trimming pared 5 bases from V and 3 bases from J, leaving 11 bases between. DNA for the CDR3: TGTGCCAGCAGCCGCGAGGAGGTCTACGAGCAGTACTTC. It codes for CASSREEVYEQYF.

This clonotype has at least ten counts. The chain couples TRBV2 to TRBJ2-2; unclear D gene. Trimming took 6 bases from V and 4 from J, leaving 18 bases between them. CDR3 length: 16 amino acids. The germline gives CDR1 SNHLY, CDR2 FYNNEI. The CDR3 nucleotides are TGTGCCAGCAGCCTTGACCGGTTTGGGATCACCGGGGAGCTGTTTTTT. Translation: CASSLDRFGITGELFF.

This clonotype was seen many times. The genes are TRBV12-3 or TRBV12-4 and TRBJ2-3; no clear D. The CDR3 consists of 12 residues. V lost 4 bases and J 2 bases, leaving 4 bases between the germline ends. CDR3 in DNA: TGTGCCAGCAGTTCCCACACAGATACGCAGTATTTT. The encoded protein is CASSSHTDTQYF.

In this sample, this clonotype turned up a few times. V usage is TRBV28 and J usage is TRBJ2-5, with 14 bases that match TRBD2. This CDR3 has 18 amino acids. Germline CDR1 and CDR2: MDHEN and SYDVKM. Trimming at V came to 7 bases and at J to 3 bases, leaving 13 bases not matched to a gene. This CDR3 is CASTVLGLAGVGEETQYF. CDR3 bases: TGTGCCAGCACCGTACTGGGACTAGCGGGAGTGGGGGAAGAGACCCAGTACTTC.

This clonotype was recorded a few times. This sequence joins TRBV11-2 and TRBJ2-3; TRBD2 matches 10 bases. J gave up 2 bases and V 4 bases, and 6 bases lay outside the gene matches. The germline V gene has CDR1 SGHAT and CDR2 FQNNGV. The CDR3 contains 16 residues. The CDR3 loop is CASSSWTSGHTDTQYF. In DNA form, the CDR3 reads TGTGCCAGCAGCTCATGGACTAGCGGCCACACAGATACGCAGTATTTT.

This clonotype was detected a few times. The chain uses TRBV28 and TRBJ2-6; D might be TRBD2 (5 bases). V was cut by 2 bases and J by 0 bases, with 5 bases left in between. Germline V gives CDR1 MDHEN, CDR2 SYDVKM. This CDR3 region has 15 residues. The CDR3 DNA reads TGTGCCAGCAGTTTAGAGGGCTCTGGGGCCAACGTCCTGACTTTC. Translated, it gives CASSLEGSGANVLTF.